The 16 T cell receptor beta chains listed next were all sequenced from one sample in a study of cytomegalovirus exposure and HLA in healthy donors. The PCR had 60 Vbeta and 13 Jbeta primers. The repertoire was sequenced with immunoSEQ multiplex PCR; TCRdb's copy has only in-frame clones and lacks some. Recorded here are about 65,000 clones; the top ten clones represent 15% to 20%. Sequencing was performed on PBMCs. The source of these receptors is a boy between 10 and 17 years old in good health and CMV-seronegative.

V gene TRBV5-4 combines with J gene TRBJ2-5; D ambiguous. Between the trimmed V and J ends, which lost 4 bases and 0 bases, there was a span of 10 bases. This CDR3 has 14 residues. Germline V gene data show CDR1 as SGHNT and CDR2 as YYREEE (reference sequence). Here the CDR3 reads CASSLDSDQETQYF. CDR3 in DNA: TGTGCCAGCAGCCTGGATTCGGACCAAGAGACCCAGTACTTC.

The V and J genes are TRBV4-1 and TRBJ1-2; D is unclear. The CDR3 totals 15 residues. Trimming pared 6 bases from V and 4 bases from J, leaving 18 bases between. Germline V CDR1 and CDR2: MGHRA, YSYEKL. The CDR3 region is CASSHTGPEGYGYTF. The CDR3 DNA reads TGCGCCAGCAGTCATACCGGGCCCGAGGGCTATGGCTACACCTTC.

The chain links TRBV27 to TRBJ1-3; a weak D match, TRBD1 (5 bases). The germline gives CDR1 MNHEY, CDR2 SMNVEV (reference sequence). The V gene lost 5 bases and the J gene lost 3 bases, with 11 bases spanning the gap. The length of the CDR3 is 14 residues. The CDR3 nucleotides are TGTGCCAGCAGTGGAGTAGGGGTTGGAAACACCATATATTTT. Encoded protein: CASSGVGVGNTIYF.

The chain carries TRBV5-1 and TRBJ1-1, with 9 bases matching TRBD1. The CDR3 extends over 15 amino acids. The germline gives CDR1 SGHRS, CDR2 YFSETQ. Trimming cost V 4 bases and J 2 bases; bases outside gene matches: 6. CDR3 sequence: CASSPGQGYNTEAFF. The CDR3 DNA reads TGCGCCAGCAGCCCAGGACAGGGGTATAACACTGAAGCTTTCTTT.

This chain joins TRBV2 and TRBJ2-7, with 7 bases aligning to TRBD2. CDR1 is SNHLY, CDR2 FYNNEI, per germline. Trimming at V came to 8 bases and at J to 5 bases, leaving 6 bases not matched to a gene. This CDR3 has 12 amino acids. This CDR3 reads CASSWGGDEQYF. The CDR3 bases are TGTGCCAGCTCCTGGGGAGGGGACGAGCAGTACTTC.

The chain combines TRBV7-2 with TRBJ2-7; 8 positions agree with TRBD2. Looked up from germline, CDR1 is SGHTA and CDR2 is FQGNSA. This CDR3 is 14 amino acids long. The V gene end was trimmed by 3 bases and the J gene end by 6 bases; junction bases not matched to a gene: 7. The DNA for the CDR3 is TGTGCCAGCAGCTTGGGGACTAGTGCTTTCGAGCAGTACTTC. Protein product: CASSLGTSAFEQYF.

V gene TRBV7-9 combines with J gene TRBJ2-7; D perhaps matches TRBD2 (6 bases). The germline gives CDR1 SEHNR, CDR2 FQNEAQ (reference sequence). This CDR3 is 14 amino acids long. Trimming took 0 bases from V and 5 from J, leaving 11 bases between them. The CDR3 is CASSLAGGPNEQYF. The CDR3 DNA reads TGTGCCAGCAGCTTAGCGGGGGGACCTAACGAGCAGTACTTC.

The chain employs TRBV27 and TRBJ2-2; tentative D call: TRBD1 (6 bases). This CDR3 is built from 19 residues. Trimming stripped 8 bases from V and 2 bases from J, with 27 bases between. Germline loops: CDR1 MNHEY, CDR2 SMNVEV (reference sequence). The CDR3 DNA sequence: TGTGCCAGCTTCGAGCAGGGGCTCGATTTGCCCACTAACACCGGGGAGCTGTTTTTT. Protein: CASFEQGLDLPTNTGELFF.

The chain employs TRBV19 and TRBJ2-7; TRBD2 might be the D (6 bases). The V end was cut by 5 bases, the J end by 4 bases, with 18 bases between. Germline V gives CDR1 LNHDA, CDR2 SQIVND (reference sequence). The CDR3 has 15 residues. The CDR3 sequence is CASSFPGPGGYEQYF. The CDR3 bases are TGTGCCAGTAGTTTCCCGGGTCCCGGGGGATACGAGCAGTACTTC.

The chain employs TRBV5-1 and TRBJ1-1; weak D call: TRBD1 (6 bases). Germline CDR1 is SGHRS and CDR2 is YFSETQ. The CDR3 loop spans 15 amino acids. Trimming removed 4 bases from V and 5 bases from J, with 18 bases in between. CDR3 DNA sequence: TGCGCCAGCAGCCGGGGGGGGGCGGAAGGGACTGAAGCTTTCTTT. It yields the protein CASSRGGAEGTEAFF.

The CDR3 reads CAAGAENTGELFF. The CDR3, as DNA: TGCGCTGCGGGGGCGGAGAACACCGGGGAGCTGTTTTTT. This chain links TRBV5-1 with TRBJ2-2; a weak D match, TRBD2 (7 bases). This CDR3 region has 13 residues. Germline V gene data show CDR1 as SGHRS and CDR2 as YFSETQ.

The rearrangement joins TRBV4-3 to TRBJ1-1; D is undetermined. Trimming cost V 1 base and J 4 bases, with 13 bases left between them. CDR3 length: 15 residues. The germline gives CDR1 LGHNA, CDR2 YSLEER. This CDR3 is CASSQGTRALTEAFF. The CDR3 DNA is TGCGCCAGCAGCCAAGGGACGAGGGCGCTCACTGAAGCTTTCTTT.

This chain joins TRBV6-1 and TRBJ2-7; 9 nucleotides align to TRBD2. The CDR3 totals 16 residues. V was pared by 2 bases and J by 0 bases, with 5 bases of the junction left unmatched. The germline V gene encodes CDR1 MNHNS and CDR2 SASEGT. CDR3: CASSELSGSNSYEQYF. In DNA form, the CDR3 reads TGTGCCAGCAGTGAACTTAGCGGGAGCAACTCCTACGAGCAGTACTTC.

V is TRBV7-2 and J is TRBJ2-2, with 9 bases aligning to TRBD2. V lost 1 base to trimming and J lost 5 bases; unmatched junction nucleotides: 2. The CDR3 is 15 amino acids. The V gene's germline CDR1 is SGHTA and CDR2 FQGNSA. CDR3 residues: CASSLGGGATGELFF. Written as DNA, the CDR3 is TGTGCCAGCAGCTTAGGCGGGGGGGCTACCGGGGAGCTGTTTTTT. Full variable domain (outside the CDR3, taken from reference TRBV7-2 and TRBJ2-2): GAGVSQSPSNKVTEKGKDVELRCDPISGHTALYWYRQSLGQGLEFLIYFQGNSAPDKSGLPSDRFSAERTGGSVSTLTIQRTQQEDSAVYLCASSLGGGATGELFFGEGSRLTVL.

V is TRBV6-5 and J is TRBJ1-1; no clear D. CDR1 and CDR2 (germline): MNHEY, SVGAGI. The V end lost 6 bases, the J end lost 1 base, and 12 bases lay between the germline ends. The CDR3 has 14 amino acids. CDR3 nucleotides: TGTGCCAGCAGATTCCGTCAGCGGAACACTGAAGCTTTCTTT. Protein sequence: CASRFRQRNTEAFF.

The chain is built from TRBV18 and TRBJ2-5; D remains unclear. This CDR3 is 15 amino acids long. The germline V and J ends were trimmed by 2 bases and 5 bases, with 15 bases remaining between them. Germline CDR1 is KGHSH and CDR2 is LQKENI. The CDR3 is CASSPSAQPGETQYF. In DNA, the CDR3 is TGTGCCAGCTCACCATCAGCCCAGCCCGGGGAGACCCAGTACTTC.